These 3 T cell receptor beta chains were sequenced from one sample in a study of beta chain features in type 1 diabetes. TCRB transcripts that were expressed got sequenced, as all of the isolated RNA had been reverse transcribed. Produced via immunoSEQ multiplex PCR; TCRdb's table is partial and in-frame only. Of 810,000 or so clones listed, roughly 15% were seen once; the top ten hold 0.023%. Sequencing used naive CD4+ T cells from blood. These receptors were obtained from a woman in her late teens or twenties in good health.

This clone was seen a few times. The chain employs TRBV20-1 and TRBJ2-5; D is ambiguous. The CDR3 runs to 11 residues. V lost 6 bases, J lost 5 bases, and 10 bases lay in between. Germline V gives CDR1 DFQATT, CDR2 SNEGSKA (reference sequence). The CDR3 sequence: CSATSYETQYF. CDR3 DNA: TGCAGTGCAACCTCTTATGAGACCCAGTACTTC.

This chain joins TRBV27 and TRBJ2-7; 8 nucleotides match TRBD1. Germline V gives CDR1 MNHEY, CDR2 SMNVEV (reference sequence). Trimming removed 5 bases from V and 1 base from J; junction bases left unmatched: 7. This CDR3 spans 15 amino acids. The CDR3 region has the DNA TGTGCCAGCAGTAGAAGACAGGGGATTTCCTACGAGCAGTACTTC. It specifies CASSRRQGISYEQYF.

This clone has at least ten counts. The rearrangement links TRBV14 to TRBJ2-7; D not resolved. The CDR3 runs 15 residues. Germline CDR1 SGHDN, CDR2 FVKESK. The germline V and J ends were trimmed by 0 bases and 2 bases, with 11 bases remaining between them. CDR3 in amino acids: CASSQDYLTPYEQYF. The CDR3 DNA follows: TGTGCCAGCAGCCAAGACTACCTTACGCCCTACGAGCAGTACTTC.